The source of this T cell receptor (beta chain) is a study of T cells in localized non-small cell lung cancer. Notes on the study in general: Uninvolved adjacent lung had higher T cell clonality than tumor and all other tissues. Sequencing, confined to only one tumor region, leaves heterogeneity possible.

Clones were sequenced by immunoSEQ multiplex PCR, and TCRdb holds only the in-frame ones, with some missing. The table records approximately 54,000 clones, roughly 89% of them present only once. In regard to this clone: The antigen remains unidentified.

The CDR3 loop spans 15 amino acids. Germline V lookup: CDR1 MNHNS, CDR2 SASEGT. V was pared by 0 bases and J by 10 bases, with 13 bases between. Sequencing used peripheral blood, obtained before any cancer treatment. The chain has TRBV6-1 and TRBJ1-6; D might be TRBD1 (5 bases). This receptor was identified in a woman aged 40 to 75 with stage I lung adenocarcinoma. The CDR3 DNA follows: TGTGCCAGCAGTGAAGCCATGGGGGGTCAGTCACCCCTCCACTTT. As protein: CASSEAMGGQSPLHF.